The source of this T cell receptor (beta chain) is a study of cytotoxic CD8 clonotypes in ibrutinib-treated CLL. General observations from the study: There were few public clonotypes, and on treatment they contracted or stayed stable. Clonality measured at baseline exceeded age-matched healthy donors, tracking circulating CD8+ T-cell counts. Elevated clonality accompanied ibrutinib response, with a return toward baseline values at progression. Sampling of sustained-remission and progressing patients occurred at differing times.

The repertoire was sequenced with immunoSEQ multiplex PCR; TCRdb's copy has only in-frame clones and lacks some. The sample includes approximately 300,000 clones, around four fifths seen only once; the top ten take 5.5% to 8%. The J segment lost 2 bases and the V segment lost 4 bases, leaving 8 bases of the junction unmatched. The length of the CDR3 is 16 residues. Germline assignment: CDR1 LNHDA and CDR2 SQIVND (reference sequence). Details on this clone: Its antigen is not identified.

This chain connects TRBV19 to TRBJ2-5; TRBD1 aligns across 9 bases. This TCR derives from a human donor with chronic lymphocytic leukemia. Sequencing was performed on PBMCs, taken before ibrutinib treatment. The chain's CDR3 is CASSSPGQGLQETQYF. The CDR3 DNA is TGTGCCAGTAGTAGCCCGGGACAGGGTTTACAAGAGACCCAGTACTTC.